This is a list of T cell receptor beta chains from one sample in a study of Ad26.COV2.S vaccination and SARS-CoV-2 variants. The assay was immunoSEQ multiplex PCR, and TCRdb's table has in-frame clones only and misses some. The table includes roughly 330,000 clones, 85% to 90% detected once. Sample: peripheral blood, taken in a trial of Ad26.COV2.S vaccine versus placebo. These receptors came from a person between 18 and 65 years old who received the Ad26.COV2.S COVID-19 vaccine or a placebo. Each CDR3 is given with its conserved first and last residue. Each record gives: V gene, clone size, D gene, J gene, CDR3 protein, CDR3 DNA. A D gene is named only where the DNA matches it firmly. Clone size is given for some rows only: seen once, a few or many times, or a class if the clone is expanded.

>TRBV30|NA|NA|TRBJ1-3
CAWSLEKWNTIYF
TGTGCCTGGAGTCTCGAGAAATGGAACACCATATATTTT
>TRBV27|NA|NA|TRBJ2-2
CASSLEPGPMAGELFF
TGTGCCAGCAGTCTCGAACCCGGACCGATGGCCGGGGAGCTGTTTTTT
>TRBV11-2|NA|TRBD1|TRBJ1-2
CASSLGDWTGPANYGYTF
TGTGCCAGCAGCTTAGGAGACTGGACAGGCCCAGCTAACTATGGCTACACCTTC
>TRBV4-3|NA|NA|TRBJ2-7
CASSQSRGSYEQYF
TGCGCCAGCAGCCAAAGCAGGGGCAGCTACGAGCAGTACTTC
>TRBV25-1|NA|TRBD2|TRBJ2-1
CASSEYTSGNEQFF
TGTGCCAGCAGTGAATATACTAGCGGCAATGAGCAGTTCTTC
>TRBV18|NA|TRBD2|TRBJ2-7
CASSPTPGGSSYEQYF
TGTGCCAGCTCACCTACCCCGGGGGGATCCTCCTACGAGCAGTACTTC
>TRBV11-2|few|NA|TRBJ1-3
CASSLGNSGNTIYF
TGTGCCAGCAGCTTAGGCAACTCTGGAAACACCATATATTTT
>TRBV7-9|NA|TRBD1|TRBJ1-1
CASHSGQARVGPEAFF
TGTGCCAGTCATTCGGGACAGGCCCGTGTAGGGCCTGAAGCTTTCTTT
>TRBV7-2|NA|TRBD2|TRBJ2-2
CASSSSLLAGRTGELFF
TGTGCCAGCAGCTCCTCGTTGCTAGCGGGAAGGACCGGGGAGCTGTTTTTT
>TRBV5-1|NA|TRBD1|TRBJ2-5
CASRTGGQETQYF
TGCGCCAGCAGGACAGGGGGCCAAGAGACCCAGTACTTC
>TRBV5-6|NA|NA|TRBJ2-3
CASSLYTDTQYF
TGTGCCAGCAGCCTGTACACAGATACGCAGTATTTT
>TRBV27|NA|TRBD2|TRBJ2-3
CASSLLAGDLDTQYF
TGTGCCAGCAGTTTACTAGCGGGGGATCTTGATACGCAGTATTTT
>TRBV7-8|NA|TRBD2|TRBJ2-7
CASSLTGTSGGFGGNEQYF
TGTGCCAGCAGCCTAACAGGGACTAGCGGGGGGTTTGGCGGGAACGAGCAGTACTTC
>TRBV3-1/TRBV3-2|NA|NA|TRBJ1-6
CASSQDGMGSPLHF
TGTGCCAGCAGCCAAGATGGAATGGGGTCACCCCTCCACTTT
>TRBV28|NA|NA|TRBJ1-3
CASSSGTGNSGNTIYF
TGTGCCAGCAGCTCCGGGACGGGGAACTCTGGAAACACCATATATTTT
>TRBV4-2|NA|NA|TRBJ1-5
CASSQDRDSNQPQHF
TGTGCCAGCAGCCAAGATAGAGACAGTAATCAGCCCCAGCATTTT
>TRBV3-1/TRBV3-2|NA|NA|TRBJ2-5
CASSHKGRGSQETQYF
TGTGCCAGCAGCCACAAGGGGCGGGGCAGCCAAGAGACCCAGTACTTC
>TRBV5-1|NA|NA|TRBJ2-1
CASIPAGLSGNEQFF
TGCGCCAGCATCCCAGCGGGCCTCTCAGGGAATGAGCAGTTCTTC
>TRBV27|NA|NA|TRBJ2-3
CASSSLTSTDTQYF
TGTGCCAGCAGTTCTTTAACTAGTACAGATACGCAGTATTTT
>TRBV7-9|NA|NA|TRBJ1-2
CASSSPQAYGYTF
TGTGCCAGCAGCTCCCCCCAGGCATATGGCTACACCTTC
>TRBV4-3|NA|TRBD2|TRBJ2-1
CASSQEWTSVGEQFF
TGCGCCAGCAGCCAAGAGTGGACTAGCGTGGGTGAGCAGTTCTTC
>TRBV11-2|NA|NA|TRBJ2-3
CASSPEGLTDTQYF
TGTGCCAGCAGCCCGGAAGGGCTCACAGATACGCAGTATTTT
>TRBV5-1|once|NA|TRBJ2-1
CASSLLPNSYNEQFF
TGCGCCAGCAGCTTGCTCCCTAACTCCTACAATGAGCAGTTCTTC
>TRBV7-9|once|NA|TRBJ1-1
CASSSLTGEAFF
TGTGCCAGCAGCTCGCTGACAGGTGAAGCTTTCTTT
>TRBV30|once|TRBD1|TRBJ1-1
CALRWTGGYTEAFF
TGTGCCTTGAGGTGGACAGGGGGTTACACTGAAGCTTTCTTT
>TRBV27|NA|NA|TRBJ1-1
CASSSNKAINTEAFF
TGTGCCAGCAGCTCGAATAAGGCGATAAACACTGAAGCTTTCTTT
>TRBV19|NA|NA|TRBJ1-1
CASSIVKYKGDRIDTEAFF
TGTGCCAGTAGTATAGTAAAGTATAAGGGAGACAGGATTGACACTGAAGCTTTCTTT
>TRBV9|NA|TRBD1|TRBJ2-2
CASTSGTGVNTGELFF
TGTGCCAGCACTTCCGGGACAGGGGTCAACACCGGGGAGCTGTTTTTT
>TRBV12-3/TRBV12-4|NA|NA|TRBJ1-1
CASSLGTPTGAFF
TGTGCCAGCAGTTTAGGGACCCCGACGGGAGCTTTCTTT
>TRBV10-3|once|NA|TRBJ1-5
CAISKSLGQNNQPQHF
TGTGCCATCAGTAAAAGCCTTGGACAGAACAATCAGCCCCAGCATTTT
>TRBV6-1|NA|NA|TRBJ1-3
CASSEALAPYF
TGTGCCAGCAGTGAAGCGCTAGCCCCCTATTTT
>TRBV7-8|NA|TRBD2|TRBJ2-5
CASSQNTGLAGGETQYF
TGTGCCAGCAGCCAGAACACAGGACTAGCGGGCGGGGAGACCCAGTACTTC
>TRBV5-4|NA|TRBD2|TRBJ2-3
CASSLIGRGGLTDTQYF
TGTGCCAGCAGCCTGATTGGGCGGGGGGGCCTGACAGATACGCAGTATTTT
>TRBV6-5|NA|NA|TRBJ2-1
CASSYDNEQFF
TGTGCCAGCAGTTACGATAATGAGCAGTTCTTC
>TRBV5-4|NA|TRBD1|TRBJ1-2
CASSLLSGGGGYTF
TGTGCCAGCAGCTTGTTGTCAGGGGGCGGTGGCTACACCTTC
>TRBV9|NA|NA|TRBJ2-1
CASSVEGVYNEQFF
TGTGCCAGCAGCGTAGAGGGGGTATACAATGAGCAGTTCTTC
>TRBV6-6|once|NA|TRBJ1-1
CASSIDSNTEAFF
TGTGCCAGCAGTATCGACAGCAACACTGAAGCTTTCTTT
>TRBV15|NA|TRBD2|TRBJ2-1
CATSFPGLGKQFF
TGTGCCACCAGCTTCCCCGGACTAGGCAAGCAGTTCTTC
>TRBV19|NA|TRBD1|TRBJ1-1
CAIRTAGTENTEAFF
TGTGCCATTAGGACCGCCGGGACAGAGAACACTGAAGCTTTCTTT
>TRBV19|once|NA|TRBJ1-1
CASSDRVYTEAFF
TGTGCCAGTAGTGATCGGGTGTACACTGAAGCTTTCTTT
>TRBV5-6|NA|NA|TRBJ1-1
CASSSGEGYMNTEAFF
TGTGCCAGCAGTTCGGGGGAGGGATACATGAACACTGAAGCTTTCTTT
>TRBV5-1|NA|TRBD1|TRBJ2-7
CASSWGDRDDTYEQYF
TGCGCCAGCAGCTGGGGGGACAGGGATGATACCTACGAGCAGTACTTC
>TRBV29-1|NA|NA|TRBJ1-1
CSVVGLTEAFF
TGCAGCGTTGTAGGGCTCACTGAAGCTTTCTTT
>TRBV5-1|once|TRBD1|TRBJ1-4
CASSLATGGLKLFF
TGCGCCAGCAGCTTGGCGACAGGGGGGCTCAAACTGTTTTTT
>TRBV5-6|NA|NA|TRBJ2-1
CASSLKTRNEQFF
TGTGCCAGCAGCTTGAAGACTCGCAATGAGCAGTTCTTC